The 22 T cell receptor beta chains below all came from one sample that was sequenced in a study of cytomegalovirus exposure and HLA in healthy donors. Primers: 60 Vbeta forward and 13 Jbeta reverse. Sequencing used immunoSEQ multiplex PCR; TCRdb keeps in-frame clones, though not all of them. The sample records roughly 180,000 clones, more than 60% being singletons. The sequenced sample consisted of PBMCs. These receptors were taken from a woman aged 40 to 50 in good health and CMV-seropositive.

J is TRBJ2-3 and V is TRBV6-5; D is unresolved. Germline-derived CDR1 and CDR2 are MNHEY and SVGAGI. This CDR3 region has 11 residues. Trimming cost V 9 bases and J 4 bases, with 8 bases left between them. CDR3 protein: CASREADTQYF. The CDR3 DNA sequence: TGTGCCAGTCGAGAGGCAGATACGCAGTATTTT.

The chain recombines TRBV28 with TRBJ2-3; possible D gene TRBD2, 6 bases. Per the germline V gene, CDR1 is MDHEN and CDR2 is SYDVKM. V lost 5 bases to trimming and J lost 6 bases, with 15 bases between them. The CDR3 runs 14 residues. The CDR3 sequence is CASSPQLGRDTQYF. For the CDR3, the DNA is TGTGCCAGCAGTCCTCAGTTGGGGAGGGATACGCAGTATTTT.

A note on this clone: The identical CDR3 is also encoded by other nucleotide sequences in the sample. The chain recombines TRBV28 with TRBJ1-1, with TRBD1 identical over 9 bases. This CDR3 region has 17 residues. Germline V lookup: CDR1 MDHEN, CDR2 SYDVKM. V was clipped by 5 bases and J by 4 bases; unmatched bases: 14. This CDR3 is CASSPTMGQGRATEAFF. Here the CDR3 DNA reads TGTGCCAGCAGTCCAACAATGGGACAGGGACGGGCCACTGAAGCTTTCTTT.

This chain links TRBV5-1 with TRBJ2-3; D unclear. With 4 bases removed from V and 6 bases from J, the gap between germline ends came to 18 bases. The CDR3 totals 15 residues. The germline V gene has CDR1 SGHRS and CDR2 YFSETQ. CDR3: CASSARFTSRDTQYF. CDR3 sequence (DNA): TGCGCCAGCAGCGCCAGGTTCACCTCCCGCGATACGCAGTATTTT.

The chain employs TRBV13 and TRBJ2-5; the match to TRBD2 covers 7 bases. The CDR3 consists of 15 residues. Unmatched junction bases numbered 13, after V lost 5 bases and J lost 7 bases. Germline V gene lookup returns CDR1 PRHDT and CDR2 FYEKMQ (reference sequence). The CDR3 here is CASSRGSAGGWTQYF. In nucleotides, the CDR3 is TGTGCCAGCAGCAGGGGATCGGCCGGGGGGTGGACCCAGTACTTC. The full variable domain, completed using reference TRBV13 and TRBJ2-5, is AAGVIQSPRHLIKEKRETATLKCYPIPRHDTVYWYQQGPGQDPQFLISFYEKMQSDKGSIPDRFSAQQFSDYHSELNMSSLELGDSALYFCASSRGSAGGWTQYFGPGTRLLVL.

This clone was seen just once. The chain combines TRBV28 with TRBJ2-1, with TRBD2 matching 9 bases. V was clipped by 7 bases and J by 9 bases; unmatched bases: 7. The length of the CDR3 is 13 residues. Per germline, CDR1 MDHEN and CDR2 SYDVKM. CDR3 sequence reads: CASNPLAGAEQFF. The DNA for the CDR3 is TGTGCCAGCAACCCCTTAGCGGGAGCTGAGCAGTTCTTC.

There are a few counts of this clone. The CDR3 DNA sequence: TGCAGCGTCGCGACAGGGGGAACCAGTGAAGCTTTCTTT. Translated: CSVATGGTSEAFF. The rearrangement joins TRBV29-1 to TRBJ1-1; 9 nucleotides match TRBD1. The CDR3 has 13 amino acids. The germline V gene encodes CDR1 SQVTM and CDR2 ANQGSEA. V was clipped by 6 bases and J by 7 bases; unmatched bases: 9.

The chain couples TRBV19 to TRBJ2-7; TRBD1 agrees at 7 bases. CDR1 and CDR2 from the germline V gene are LNHDA and SQIVND (reference sequence). The CDR3 covers 16 residues. After removal of 1 base from V and 0 bases from J, the junction contained 6 bases not matched to a gene. CDR3 amino acids: CASSIALGTASYEQYF. DNA of the CDR3: TGTGCCAGTAGTATAGCCCTGGGGACAGCCTCCTACGAGCAGTACTTC. Looking up the rest from reference TRBV19 and TRBJ2-7 gives the full variable domain: DGGITQSPKYLFRKEGQNVTLSCEQNLNHDAMYWYRQDPGQGLRLIYYSQIVNDFQKGDIAEGYSVSREKKESFPLTVTSAQKNPTAFYLCASSIALGTASYEQYFGPGTRLTVT.

The chain recombines TRBV7-3 with TRBJ1-1; D gene ambiguous. CDR3 size: 13 residues. CDR1 and CDR2 (germline): SGHTA, FQGTGA. V lost 2 bases and J lost 1, with 5 bases in between. As DNA, the CDR3 is TGTGCCAGCAGCTTATCGGGGAACACTGAAGCTTTCTTT. Residues: CASSLSGNTEAFF.

This clone was counted between two and nine times. V is TRBV29-1 and J is TRBJ1-5; 7 bases agree with TRBD1. After removal of 4 bases from V and 2 bases from J, the junction contained 5 bases not matched to a gene. CDR1 and CDR2 from the germline V gene are SQVTM and ANQGSEA. This CDR3 has 14 residues. This chain's CDR3 is CSVGDSGGNQPQHF. CDR3 nucleotides: TGCAGCGTTGGGGACAGTGGAGGCAATCAGCCCCAGCATTTT.

This chain links TRBV4-3 with TRBJ1-2; 10 bases fit TRBD1. Trimming at V came to 0 bases and at J to 4 bases, leaving 8 bases not matched to a gene. The CDR3 is 17 residues long. The germline V gene encodes CDR1 LGHNA and CDR2 YSLEER. CDR3 residues: CASSQESGQGLIYGYTF. The CDR3 DNA reads TGCGCCAGCAGCCAAGAGTCGGGACAGGGGTTAATCTATGGCTACACCTTC.

The V and J genes are TRBV6-1 and TRBJ2-3, with 7 bases fitting TRBD2. Germline trimming cut 10 bases from V and 5 bases from J; bases unmatched to any gene: 15. The germline gives CDR1 MNHNS, CDR2 SASEGT. The CDR3 has 15 amino acids. CDR3 region: CATQRDPGGRDTQYF. CDR3 nucleotides: TGTGCCACTCAGCGGGACCCCGGGGGACGAGATACGCAGTATTTT.

The chain combines TRBV2 with TRBJ2-1; 15 bases are shared with TRBD2. The CDR3 is made up of 21 amino acids. The germline CDR1 and CDR2 sequences are SNHLY and FYNNEI. V dropped 5 bases and J dropped 4; count of bases not matched to a gene: 18. CDR3 sequence reads: CASSNPGLAGGPGWSYNEQFF. CDR3 DNA: TGTGCCAGCAGTAATCCGGGACTAGCGGGAGGCCCGGGATGGTCTTACAATGAGCAGTTCTTC.

The table lists this clone with a few counts. This chain links TRBV27 with TRBJ2-7; TRBD1 might be the D (5 bases). The germline V and J ends were trimmed by 4 bases and 5 bases, with 15 bases remaining between them. The CDR3 runs 14 residues. CDR1 and CDR2 (germline): MNHEY, SMNVEV (reference sequence). This CDR3 is CASSSPRVRDEQYF. CDR3 in DNA: TGTGCCAGCAGTTCCCCCCGCGTCAGGGACGAGCAGTACTTC.

V usage is TRBV30 and J usage is TRBJ2-7; 8 bases align to TRBD2. CDR3 size: 11 residues. Germline lookup yields CDR1 GTSNPN and CDR2 SVGIG (reference sequence). After removal of 3 bases from V and 7 bases from J, the junction contained 2 bases not matched to a gene. The CDR3 DNA reads as TGTGCCTGGAGCCGGGGGGGAGAGCAGTACTTC. Protein product: CAWSRGGEQYF. Combining the CDR3 with reference TRBV30 and TRBJ2-7 gives the whole variable domain SQTIHQWPATLVQPVGSPLSLECTVEGTSNPNLYWYRQAAGRGLQLLFYSVGIGQISSEVPQNLSASRPQDRQFILSSKKLLLSDSGFYLCAWSRGGEQYFGPGTRLTVT.

In its sample, this clone was seen once. The CDR3 sequence is CAIARDSHNEQFF. The CDR3 DNA sequence: TGTGCCATCGCCCGGGACAGCCACAATGAGCAGTTCTTC. The chain links TRBV2 to TRBJ2-1; TRBD1 agrees at 7 bases. J was trimmed by 5 bases and V by 10 bases; bases with no gene match: 8. Germline loops: CDR1 SNHLY, CDR2 FYNNEI. The CDR3 is 13 residues long.

The CDR3 DNA is TGCAGCGTACTCCTGGGGGGGCAAAATCAGCCCCAGCATTTT. It translates to CSVLLGGQNQPQHF. This chain links TRBV29-1 with TRBJ1-5; maybe TRBD1 (6 bases). This CDR3 region has 14 residues. Trimming removed 6 bases at V and 4 bases at J, with 16 bases between. Germline assignment: CDR1 SQVTM and CDR2 ANQGSEA.

The chain recombines TRBV6-6 with TRBJ1-2; TRBD1 might be the D (5 bases). Germline values: CDR1 MNHNY, CDR2 SVGAGI (reference sequence). The CDR3 has 14 amino acids. V dropped 5 bases and J dropped 8 bases, with 18 bases sitting between them. This CDR3 reads CASSRRREDYGYTF. The CDR3 nucleotides are TGTGCCAGCAGTCGCCGCAGGGAGGATTACGGCTACACCTTC.

The chain links TRBV5-1 to TRBJ2-1, with TRBD1 identical over 8 bases. Trimming at V came to 4 bases and at J to 5 bases, leaving 5 bases not matched to a gene. Germline CDR1 reads SGHRS; CDR2 reads YFSETQ. The CDR3 is 14 amino acids. The CDR3 spells CASSLGQGNNEQFF. In nucleotides, the CDR3 is TGCGCCAGCAGCCTTGGACAGGGTAACAATGAGCAGTTCTTC.

The chain joins TRBV11-3 to TRBJ2-1; 8 nucleotides line up with TRBD2. Looked up from germline, CDR1 is SGHNT and CDR2 is YENEEA. The CDR3 extends over 17 amino acids. The ends lost 5 bases at V and 4 bases at J; junction bases unmatched: 13. The CDR3 spells CASSPGGLPTAYNEQFF. DNA for the CDR3: TGTGCCAGCAGCCCGGGGGGGTTACCGACAGCTTACAATGAGCAGTTCTTC.

This clone occurred a few times. This CDR3 reads CASSFRRTQYF. The CDR3 coding sequence is TGTGCCAGCAGTTTTAGGAGGACCCAGTACTTC. The V and J genes are TRBV28 and TRBJ2-5; D remains ambiguous. The V end lost 3 bases, the J end lost 7 bases, and 6 bases lay between the germline ends. Germline values: CDR1 MDHEN, CDR2 SYDVKM. The CDR3 sequence is 11 residues long.

The CDR3 loop reads CASSTRTGNFYEQYF. CDR3 DNA: TGTGCCAGCTCGACGAGGACAGGGAATTTCTACGAGCAGTACTTC. The V gene is TRBV18, the J gene TRBJ2-7; 8 nucleotides match TRBD1. Germline lookup yields CDR1 KGHSH and CDR2 LQKENI. The CDR3 loop spans 15 amino acids. The V gene end was trimmed by 6 bases and the J gene end by 3 bases; junction bases not matched to a gene: 10.